This T cell receptor beta chain was obtained from a study of beta chain features in type 1 diabetes. Points from the study as a whole: The VDJ junctions of type 1 diabetes patients carried fewer insertions and more deletions.

With regard to this clone: Its cognate antigen is unknown.

Every bit of the isolated RNA underwent reverse transcription, so sequencing read expressed TCRB transcripts. Naive, central memory and regulatory T cell samples produced a mean of roughly 3.5 million reads. The table came from immunoSEQ multiplex PCR; TCRdb's copy has only in-frame clones and leaves some out. In the table there are around 310,000 clones, more than 9.5% of which are singletons. Populations obtained by sorting all exceeded 95% purity. The sample consisted of naive CD4+ T cells from blood. The clonotype originates from a woman aged 30 to 39 in good health.

In DNA, the CDR3 is TGTGCCAGCAGTCCTCATAGCGGGAGCTCCTACGAGCAGTACTTC. Translated, it gives CASSPHSGSSYEQYF. The chain uses TRBV28 and TRBJ2-7; 9 bases fit TRBD2. Per germline, CDR1 MDHEN and CDR2 SYDVKM. The CDR3 loop spans 15 amino acids. V was pared by 5 bases and J by 0 bases, with 5 bases of the junction left unmatched.